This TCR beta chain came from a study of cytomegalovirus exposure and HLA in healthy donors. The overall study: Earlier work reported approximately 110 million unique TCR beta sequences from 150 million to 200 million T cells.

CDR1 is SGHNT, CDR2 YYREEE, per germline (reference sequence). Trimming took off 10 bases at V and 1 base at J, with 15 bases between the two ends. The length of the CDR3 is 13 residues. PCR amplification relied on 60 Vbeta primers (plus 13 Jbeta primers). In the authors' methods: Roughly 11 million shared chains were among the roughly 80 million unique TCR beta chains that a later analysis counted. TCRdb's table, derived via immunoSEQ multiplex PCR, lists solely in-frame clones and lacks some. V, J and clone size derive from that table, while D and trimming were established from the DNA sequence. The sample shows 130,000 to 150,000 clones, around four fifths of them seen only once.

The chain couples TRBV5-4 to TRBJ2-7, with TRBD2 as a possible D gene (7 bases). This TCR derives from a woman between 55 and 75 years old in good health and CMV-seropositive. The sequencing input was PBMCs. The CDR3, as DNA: TGTGCCCCTAGGGGGGGAGAGTCCTACGAGCAGTACTTC. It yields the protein CAPRGGESYEQYF.